This passage covers 14 T cell receptor beta chains from one sample sequenced in a study of T cell responses to AZD1222 COVID-19 vaccine. Clones were read by immunoSEQ multiplex PCR, and TCRdb kept only the in-frame ones, dropping some. The sample consists of 130,000 to 150,000 clones, more than 90% of them appearing once. Specimen: peripheral blood, collected on day 0 of AZD1222 vaccination. The receptors were sampled from an adult in good health.

This chain uses TRBV10-3 with TRBJ2-1; 8 bases match TRBD2. The CDR3 covers 16 residues. V dropped 0 bases and J dropped 5; count of bases not matched to a gene: 6. Germline-derived CDR1 and CDR2 are ENHRY and SYGVKD. The DNA of the CDR3 is TGTGCCATCAGTGAGTCGGGCGGGAGGATCGACAATGAGCAGTTCTTC. Protein sequence: CAISESGGRIDNEQFF.

This chain connects TRBV27 to TRBJ1-1, with a tentative D call TRBD1 (6 bases). The CDR3 extends over 14 amino acids. The germline gives CDR1 MNHEY, CDR2 SMNVEV (reference sequence). V lost 6 bases, J lost 4 bases, and 15 bases lay in between. The CDR3 protein is CASSLSGASTEAFF. The DNA for the CDR3 is TGTGCCAGCAGCCTATCGGGGGCGAGCACTGAAGCTTTCTTT.

In this sample, this clone turned up a few times. V usage is TRBV24-1 and J usage is TRBJ1-2, with a possible D match to TRBD1 (5 bases). Germline V CDR1 and CDR2: KGHDR, SFDVKD. CDR3 length: 11 amino acids. V was pared by 7 bases and J by 7 bases, with 9 bases between. CDR3 protein: CATSGGGGYTF. The CDR3 region has the DNA TGTGCCACCAGCGGGGGGGGTGGCTACACCTTC.

The rearrangement joins TRBV5-4 to TRBJ1-1; D is unclear. There are 14 residues in the CDR3. Germline V gene lookup returns CDR1 SGHNT and CDR2 YYREEE (reference sequence). Trimming shortened V by 0 bases and J by 12 bases, and 18 bases separated the two germline ends. The chain's CDR3 is CASSLANGAADPFF. The DNA for the CDR3 is TGTGCCAGCAGCTTGGCAAACGGAGCTGCCGACCCTTTCTTT.

The CDR3 sequence: CASSYRGPGNTIYF. The DNA of the CDR3 is TGTGCCAGCAGTTACCGGGGTCCAGGAAACACCATATATTTT. This chain uses TRBV6-5 with TRBJ1-3; D unresolved. The CDR3 contains 14 residues. Trimming removed 2 bases from V and 4 bases from J, with 9 bases in between. Germline CDR1 is MNHEY and CDR2 is SVGAGI.

V usage is TRBV27 and J usage is TRBJ2-7; TRBD2 aligns across 11 bases. The germline gives CDR1 MNHEY, CDR2 SMNVEV (reference sequence). V shed 3 bases, J shed 6 bases, and the junction held 13 bases outside the gene matches. The CDR3 is 17 residues long. The CDR3 sequence: CASSFGTSGALQGEQYF. The CDR3 region has the DNA TGTGCCAGCAGTTTCGGGACTAGCGGAGCTCTGCAGGGCGAGCAGTACTTC.

This chain uses TRBV5-8 with TRBJ1-5, with D perhaps matching TRBD1 (5 bases). Trimming pared 3 bases from V and 0 bases from J, leaving 16 bases between. Germline V gene sequence: CDR1 SGHTS, CDR2 YDEGEE. This CDR3 is built from 17 residues. The CDR3 region is CASSSQGRRYSNQPQHF. The CDR3 DNA reads TGTGCCAGCAGCTCGCAGGGACGACGGTATAGCAATCAGCCCCAGCATTTT.

The gene calls are TRBV12-3 or TRBV12-4 and TRBJ2-1; 7 bases align to TRBD2. This CDR3 has 13 residues. Trimming cost V 5 bases and J 3 bases; bases outside gene matches: 1. CDR3 in amino acids: CASSPGGYNEQFF. Written as DNA, the CDR3 is TGTGCCAGCAGTCCGGGGGGCTACAATGAGCAGTTCTTC.

This rearrangement joins TRBV30 to TRBJ2-3; D perhaps matches TRBD2 (6 bases). This CDR3 spans 14 amino acids. The V and J ends lost 2 bases and 2 bases respectively, with 11 bases between them. Germline assignment: CDR1 GTSNPN and CDR2 SVGIG (reference sequence). In nucleotides, the CDR3 is TGTGCCTGGAGTATCGGCGGGATCACAGATACGCAGTATTTT. Protein sequence: CAWSIGGITDTQYF.

This chain connects TRBV11-1 to TRBJ2-3; 9 bases are a match to TRBD2. Germline CDR1 is SGHAT and CDR2 is FQDESV (reference sequence). With V trimmed by 5 bases and J by 4 bases, 10 bases remained unmatched. CDR3 size: 16 residues. The CDR3 sequence: CASSLYSGSVPDTQYF. The CDR3 DNA reads as TGTGCCAGCAGCCTCTATAGCGGGAGCGTCCCAGATACGCAGTATTTT.

The CDR3: CASSHSQTQYF. CDR3 bases: TGTGCCAGCAGCCATTCCCAGACCCAGTACTTC. The rearrangement joins TRBV3-1 (or the pseudogene TRBV3-2) to TRBJ2-5, with D uncertain. CDR1 LGHDT and CDR2 YNNKEL come from the germline V gene (reference sequence). The CDR3 loop spans 11 amino acids. Trimming took 3 bases from V and 6 from J, leaving 5 bases between them.

J is TRBJ2-1 and V is TRBV7-8; D is unclear. This CDR3 has 14 residues. Germline assignment: CDR1 SGHVS and CDR2 FQNEAQ. With 1 base removed from V and 5 bases from J, the gap between germline ends came to 9 bases. CDR3 DNA sequence: TGTGCCAGCAGCTTAGTGGGTCCGGACAATGAGCAGTTCTTC. It specifies CASSLVGPDNEQFF. Variable domain in full (rest from reference TRBV7-8 and TRBJ2-1): GAGVSQSPRYKVAKRGQDVALRCDPISGHVSLFWYQQALGQGPEFLTYFQNEAQLDKSGLPSDRFFAERPEGSVSTLKIQRTQQEDSAVYLCASSLVGPDNEQFFGPGTRLTVL.

Here the CDR3 DNA reads TGCAGCGTTGAGCTAATGTTTTCTGGAAACACCATATATTTT. Amino acids: CSVELMFSGNTIYF. The genes are TRBV29-1 and TRBJ1-3; D is uncertain. The germline V gene has CDR1 SQVTM and CDR2 ANQGSEA. The V end was cut by 3 bases, the J end by 1 base, with 10 bases between. The CDR3 is made up of 14 amino acids.

The CDR3 DNA is TGTGCCAGCAGTTCTAAGGGGTTTCCAGATACGCAGTATTTT. Protein: CASSSKGFPDTQYF. The chain has TRBV6-5 and TRBJ2-3; D is perhaps TRBD1 (5 bases). Germline lookup yields CDR1 MNHEY and CDR2 SVGAGI. The CDR3 has 14 residues. V dropped 4 bases and J dropped 4 bases, with 12 bases sitting between them.